A selection of T cell receptor beta chains follows, all from one sample in a study of cytomegalovirus exposure and HLA in healthy donors. The method was immunoSEQ multiplex PCR; TCRdb's version includes in-frame clones alone and lacks a portion of them. The sample has around 160,000 clones; about four fifths are singletons. The specimen sequenced was PBMCs. The receptors here all came from a male donor in good health and CMV-seropositive. The CDR3 runs from the conserved cysteine through the conserved F or W. Some rows have no size entry. The others give once, few or many, or a class for an expanded clone.

>18|-|TRBV7-6
CASSFPEEGGVTTGTQYF
>13|few|TRBV7-2
CASSLNSNEKLFF
>13|-|TRBV6-5
CASRNNMNTEAFF
>16|-|TRBV23-1
CASPPGHWLAKNIQYF
>15|once|TRBV5-6
CASSLGGAVSYEQYF
>13|once|TRBV21-1
CASRKSGSGELFF
>14|-|TRBV28
CASSFLAGKNEQFF
>14|-|TRBV4-1
CASSQVSAGRVQYF
>18|-|TRBV19
CASSKRQGPDSGANVLTF
>16|-|TRBV5-5
CASSLGPQVEYYGYTF
>15|-|TRBV2
CASRELDTTYQPQHF
>17|once|TRBV5-6
CASSLGTGNLGRNTIYF
>16|few|TRBV11-1
CASSLIGISSYNEQFF
>16|-|TRBV28
CASSRPGNALYNEQFF
>13|-|TRBV5-1
CASSVSGGETQYF
>15|-|TRBV11-2
CASSFPREGNQPQHF
>13|-|TRBV19
CASSIPQGTEAFF
>15|-|TRBV18
CASSPPRRGTEKLFF
>14|-|TRBV14
CASRRSDRTYEQYF
>17|-|TRBV18
CASSPSTSGPRADTQYF
>15|-|TRBV15
CATSRQTGAAQPQHF
>13|few|TRBV30
CAWAGGKDYGYTF
>14|once|TRBV28
CARRTGTSSSEQYF
>17|-|TRBV9
CASSVAGGTSGTGELFF
>16|-|TRBV14
CASSPLAGGPYNEQFF
>14|-|TRBV25-1
CASSGQYHTDTQYF
>14|-|TRBV11-2
CASSLVAERGNAFF
>17|few|TRBV18
CASSPPITGTSGREQFF
>13|-|TRBV7-2
CASSLNPAYEQYF
>13|once|TRBV6-6
CASSPDKNYGYTF
>15|-|TRBV28
CASSSAGTSTYEQYF
>15|-|TRBV27
CASSLWTSDYNEQFF
>13|-|TRBV28
CATVRQGPYEQYF
>11|-|TRBV6-5
CASRAAGGYTF
>12|-|TRBV28
CASSLPRDEQYF
>13|-|TRBV27
CASSSGVYYEQYF
>15|-|TRBV5-1
CASSLPGPSGNTIYF
>14|-|TRBV6-5
CASSSQGAGNTIYF
>12|few|TRBV10-1
CASSETGNEQYF
>13|-|TRBV6-1
CASSPGGTGELFF
>15|-|TRBV28
CASRPGQGVVYEQYF
>16|-|TRBV19
CASSIGGQGVIYGYTF
>14|-|TRBV7-8
CASSFTDRIETQYF
>15|-|TRBV7-9
CASSLSRGDNYEQYF
>19|-|TRBV18
CASSIRLAPYGGRGTEAFF
>13|-|TRBV29-1
CSVKTGDGNTIYF
>15|-|TRBV4-1
CASSQDRGAYYGYTF
>16|-|TRBV19
CASSIFGGGAADTQYF
>10|-|TRBV29-1
CSVENRQAFF
>15|-|TRBV9
CASSVSGGSNQPQHF